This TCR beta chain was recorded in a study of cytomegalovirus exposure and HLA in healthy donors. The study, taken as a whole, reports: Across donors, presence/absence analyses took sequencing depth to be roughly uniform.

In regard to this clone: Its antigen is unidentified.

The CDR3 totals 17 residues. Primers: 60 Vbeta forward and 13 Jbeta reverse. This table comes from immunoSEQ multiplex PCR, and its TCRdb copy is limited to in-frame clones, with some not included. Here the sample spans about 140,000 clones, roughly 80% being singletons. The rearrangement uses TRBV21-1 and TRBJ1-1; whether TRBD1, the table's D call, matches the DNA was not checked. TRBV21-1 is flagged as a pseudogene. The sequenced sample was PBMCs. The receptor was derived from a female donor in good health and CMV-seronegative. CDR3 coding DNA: TGTGCCAGCAGCCCAACTAAAGGGGCAGTCGTCAACACTGAAGCTTTCTTT. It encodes CASSPTKGAVVNTEAFF.